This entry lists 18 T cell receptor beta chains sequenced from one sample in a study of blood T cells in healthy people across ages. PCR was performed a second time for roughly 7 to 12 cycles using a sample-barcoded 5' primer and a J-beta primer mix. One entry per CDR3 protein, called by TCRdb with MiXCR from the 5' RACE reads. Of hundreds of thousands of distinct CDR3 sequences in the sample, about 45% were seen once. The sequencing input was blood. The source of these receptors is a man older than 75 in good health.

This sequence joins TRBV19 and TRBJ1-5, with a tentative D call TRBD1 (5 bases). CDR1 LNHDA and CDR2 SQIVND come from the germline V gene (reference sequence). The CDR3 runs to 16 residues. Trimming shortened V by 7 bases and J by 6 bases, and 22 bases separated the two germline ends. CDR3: CASTSQGVTNRQPQHF. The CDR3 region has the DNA TGTGCCAGTACCTCCCAAGGGGTTACTAATCGTCAGCCCCAGCATTTT.

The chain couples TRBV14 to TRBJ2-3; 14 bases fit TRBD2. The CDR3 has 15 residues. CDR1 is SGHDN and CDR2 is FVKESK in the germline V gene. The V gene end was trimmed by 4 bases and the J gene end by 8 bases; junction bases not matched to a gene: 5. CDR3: CASSLPTSGRGTQYF. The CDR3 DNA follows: TGTGCCAGCAGCCTTCCGACTAGCGGGAGGGGTACGCAGTATTTT.

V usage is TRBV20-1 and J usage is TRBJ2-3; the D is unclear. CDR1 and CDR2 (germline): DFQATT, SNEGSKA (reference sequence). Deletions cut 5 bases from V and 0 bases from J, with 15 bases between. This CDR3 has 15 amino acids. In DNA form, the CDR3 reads TGCAGTGCTCCCAGAAGGGCTACTAGCACAGATACGCAGTATTTT. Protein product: CSAPRRATSTDTQYF.

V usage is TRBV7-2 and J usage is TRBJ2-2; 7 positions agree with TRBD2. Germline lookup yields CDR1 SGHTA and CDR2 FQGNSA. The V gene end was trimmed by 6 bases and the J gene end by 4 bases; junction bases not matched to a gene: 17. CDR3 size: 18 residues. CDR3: CASSSNMWGGSGTGELFF. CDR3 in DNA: TGTGCCAGCAGTTCAAATATGTGGGGCGGGAGTGGCACCGGGGAGCTGTTTTTT.

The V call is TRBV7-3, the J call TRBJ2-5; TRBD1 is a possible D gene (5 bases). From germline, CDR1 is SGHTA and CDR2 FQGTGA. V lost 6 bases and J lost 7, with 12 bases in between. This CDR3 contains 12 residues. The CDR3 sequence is CASSRARGTQYF. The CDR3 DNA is TGTGCCAGCAGTCGAGCAAGGGGGACCCAGTACTTC. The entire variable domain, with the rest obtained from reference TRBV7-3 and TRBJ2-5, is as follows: GAGVSQTPSNKVTEKGKYVELRCDPISGHTALYWYRQSLGQGPEFLIYFQGTGAADDSGLPNDRFFAVRPEGSVSTLKIQRTERGDSAVYLCASSRARGTQYFGPGTRLLVL.

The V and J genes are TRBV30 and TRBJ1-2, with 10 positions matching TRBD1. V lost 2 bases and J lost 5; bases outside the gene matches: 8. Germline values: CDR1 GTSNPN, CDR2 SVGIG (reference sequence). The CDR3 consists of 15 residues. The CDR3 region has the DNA TGTGCCTGGAGTCGCGACAGGGGGCTAGAGTATGGCTACACCTTC. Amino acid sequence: CAWSRDRGLEYGYTF.

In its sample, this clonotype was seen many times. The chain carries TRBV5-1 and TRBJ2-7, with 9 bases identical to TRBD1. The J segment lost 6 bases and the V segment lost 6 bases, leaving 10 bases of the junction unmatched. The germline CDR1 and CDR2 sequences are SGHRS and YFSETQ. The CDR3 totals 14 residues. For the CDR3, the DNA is TGCGCCAGCACCCCGGGGGACAGGGTGGCCGAGCAGTACTTC. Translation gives CASTPGDRVAEQYF.

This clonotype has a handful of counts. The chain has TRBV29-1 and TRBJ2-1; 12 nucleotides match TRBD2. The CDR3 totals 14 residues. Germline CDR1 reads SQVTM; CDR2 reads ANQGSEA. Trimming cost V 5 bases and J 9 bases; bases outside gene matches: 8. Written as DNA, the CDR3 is TGCAGCGTTAGAGGTAGACTAGCGGGAGTTGAGCAGTTCTTC. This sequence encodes CSVRGRLAGVEQFF.

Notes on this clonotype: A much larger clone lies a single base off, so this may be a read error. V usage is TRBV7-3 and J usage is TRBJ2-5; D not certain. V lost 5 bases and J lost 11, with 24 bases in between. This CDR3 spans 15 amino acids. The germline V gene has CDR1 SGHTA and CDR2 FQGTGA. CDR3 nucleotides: TGTGCCAGCAGCCCCCTGCTAACTGTTGACAATGAGCAGTACTTC. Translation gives CASSPLLTVDNEQYF.

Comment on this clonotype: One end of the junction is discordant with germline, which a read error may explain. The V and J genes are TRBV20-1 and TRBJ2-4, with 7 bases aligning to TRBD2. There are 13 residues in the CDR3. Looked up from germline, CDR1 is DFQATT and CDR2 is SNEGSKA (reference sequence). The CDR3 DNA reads TGCAGTGCTGGAGAAGGGAGGGGCAACATTCAGTACTTC. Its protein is CSAGEGRGNIQYF.

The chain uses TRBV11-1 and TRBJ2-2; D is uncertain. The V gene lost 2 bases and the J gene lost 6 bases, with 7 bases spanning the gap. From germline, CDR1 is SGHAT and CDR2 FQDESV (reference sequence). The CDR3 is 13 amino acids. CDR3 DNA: TGTGCCAGCAGCTTACAAGTAGCCGGGGAGCTGTTTTTT. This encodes CASSLQVAGELFF.

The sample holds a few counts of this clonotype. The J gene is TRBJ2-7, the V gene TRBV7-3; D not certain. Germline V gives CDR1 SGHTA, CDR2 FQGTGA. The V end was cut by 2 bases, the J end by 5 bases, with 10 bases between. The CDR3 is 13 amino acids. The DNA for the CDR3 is TGTGCCAGCAGCTTAGGGAAGTTACACGAGCAGTACTTC. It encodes CASSLGKLHEQYF. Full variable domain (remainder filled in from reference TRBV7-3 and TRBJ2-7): GAGVSQTPSNKVTEKGKYVELRCDPISGHTALYWYRQSLGQGPEFLIYFQGTGAADDSGLPNDRFFAVRPEGSVSTLKIQRTERGDSAVYLCASSLGKLHEQYFGPGTRLTVT.

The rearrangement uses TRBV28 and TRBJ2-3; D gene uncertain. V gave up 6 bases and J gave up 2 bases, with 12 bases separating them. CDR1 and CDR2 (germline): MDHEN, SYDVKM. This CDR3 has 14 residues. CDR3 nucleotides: TGTGCCAGCAGCTTGGGCTACGCCACAGATACGCAGTATTTT. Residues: CASSLGYATDTQYF.

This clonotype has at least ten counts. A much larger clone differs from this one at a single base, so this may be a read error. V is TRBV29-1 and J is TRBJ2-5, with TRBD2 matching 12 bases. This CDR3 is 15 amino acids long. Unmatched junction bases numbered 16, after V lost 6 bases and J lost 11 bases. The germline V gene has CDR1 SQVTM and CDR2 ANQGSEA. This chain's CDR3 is CSVAGGLAGIYEQYF. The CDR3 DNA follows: TGCAGCGTCGCCGGAGGACTAGCGGGAATCTATGAGCAGTACTTC. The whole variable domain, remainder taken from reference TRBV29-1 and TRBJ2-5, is SAVISQKPSRDICQRGTSLTIQCQVDSQVTMMFWYRQQPGQSLTLIATANQGSEATYESGFVIDKFPISRPNLTFSTLTVSNMSPEDSSIYLCSVAGGLAGIYEQYFGPGTRLLVL.

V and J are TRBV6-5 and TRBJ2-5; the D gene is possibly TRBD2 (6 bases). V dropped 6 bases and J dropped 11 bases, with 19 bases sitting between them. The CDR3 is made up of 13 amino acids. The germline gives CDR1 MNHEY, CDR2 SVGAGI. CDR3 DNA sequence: TGTGCCAGCAGGACTAGTCTCGGTGGGGAGCAGTACTTC. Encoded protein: CASRTSLGGEQYF.

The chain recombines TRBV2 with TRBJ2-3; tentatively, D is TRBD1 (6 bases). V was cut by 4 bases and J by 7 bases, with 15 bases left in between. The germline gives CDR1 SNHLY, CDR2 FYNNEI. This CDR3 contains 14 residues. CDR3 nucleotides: TGTGCCAGCAGTGTCCGTCCTCAGGGGAATACGCAGTATTTT. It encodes CASSVRPQGNTQYF.

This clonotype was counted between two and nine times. CDR3 coding DNA: TGTGCCAGCAGTGAGGGGCAGGGTCCTCACTATGGCTACACCTTC. Protein sequence: CASSEGQGPHYGYTF. V is TRBV25-1 and J is TRBJ1-2; tentatively, D is TRBD1 (5 bases). Trimming took 3 bases from V and 3 from J, leaving 14 bases between them. CDR3 length: 15 amino acids. CDR1 and CDR2 from the germline V gene are MGHDK and SYGVNS.

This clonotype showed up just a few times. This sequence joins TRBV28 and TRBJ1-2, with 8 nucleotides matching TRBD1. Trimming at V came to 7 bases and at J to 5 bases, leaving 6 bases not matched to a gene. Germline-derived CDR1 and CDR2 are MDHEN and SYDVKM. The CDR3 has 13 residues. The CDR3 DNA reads TGTGCCAGCATTAACAGGGGGGTGTATGGCTACACCTTC. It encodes CASINRGVYGYTF.